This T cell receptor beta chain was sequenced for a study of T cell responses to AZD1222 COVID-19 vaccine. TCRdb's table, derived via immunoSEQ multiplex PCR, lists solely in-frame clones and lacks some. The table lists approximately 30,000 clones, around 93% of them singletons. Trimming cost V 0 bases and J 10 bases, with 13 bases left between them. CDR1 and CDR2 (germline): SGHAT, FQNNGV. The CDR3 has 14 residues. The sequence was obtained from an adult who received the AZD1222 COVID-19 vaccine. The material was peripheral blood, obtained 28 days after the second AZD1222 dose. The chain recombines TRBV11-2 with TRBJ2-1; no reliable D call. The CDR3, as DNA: TGTGCCAGCAGCTTAGACGCCCAGCCTTTAGAGCAGTTCTTC. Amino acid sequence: CASSLDAQPLEQFF. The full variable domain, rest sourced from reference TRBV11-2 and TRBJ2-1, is EAGVAQSPRYKIIEKRQSVAFWCNPISGHATLYWYQQILGQGPKLLIQFQNNGVVDDSQLPKDRFSAERLKGVDSTLKIQPAKLEDSAVYLCASSLDAQPLEQFFGPGTRLTVL.